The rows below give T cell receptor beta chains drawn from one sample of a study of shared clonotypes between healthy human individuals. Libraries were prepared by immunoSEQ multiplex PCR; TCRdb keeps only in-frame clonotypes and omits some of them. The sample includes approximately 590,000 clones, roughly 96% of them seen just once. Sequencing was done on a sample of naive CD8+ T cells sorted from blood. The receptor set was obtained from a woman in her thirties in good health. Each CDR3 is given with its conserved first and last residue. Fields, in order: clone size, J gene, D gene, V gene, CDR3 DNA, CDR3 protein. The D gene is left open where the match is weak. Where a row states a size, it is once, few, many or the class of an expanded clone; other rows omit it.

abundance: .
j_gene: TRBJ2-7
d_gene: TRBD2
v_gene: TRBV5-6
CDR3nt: TGTGCCAGCAGCCCAGGAGGGGCTAGCGGCTCCTACGAGCAGTACTTC
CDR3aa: CASSPGGASGSYEQYF

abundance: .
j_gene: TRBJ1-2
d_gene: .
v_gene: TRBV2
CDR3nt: TGTGCCAGCAGTGGGGAACAAAGAATTCCTTATGGCTACACCTTC
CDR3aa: CASSGEQRIPYGYTF

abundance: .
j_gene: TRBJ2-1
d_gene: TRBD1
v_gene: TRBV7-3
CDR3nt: TGTGCCAGCAGCCTTACCGGGACAGGGGGCCTCGATGAGCAGTTCTTC
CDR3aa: CASSLTGTGGLDEQFF

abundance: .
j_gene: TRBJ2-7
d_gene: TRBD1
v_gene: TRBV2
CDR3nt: TGTGCCAGCTTGACGACCTTGGACAGGGGGCACGACGAGCAGTACTTC
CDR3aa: CASLTTLDRGHDEQYF

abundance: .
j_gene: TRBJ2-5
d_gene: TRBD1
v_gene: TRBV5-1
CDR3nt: TGCGCCAGCAGCTTCGACAGGGGGTCTGGTGAGACCCAGTACTTC
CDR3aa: CASSFDRGSGETQYF

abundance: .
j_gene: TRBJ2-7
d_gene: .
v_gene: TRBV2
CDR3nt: TGTGCCAGCTTAAGGTCTAACTACGAGCAGTACTTC
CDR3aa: CASLRSNYEQYF

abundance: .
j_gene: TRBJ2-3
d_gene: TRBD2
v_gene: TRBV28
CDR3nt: TGTGCCAGCAGTTCCGGACTAGCGGGTAAAGATACGCAGTATTTT
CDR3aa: CASSSGLAGKDTQYF

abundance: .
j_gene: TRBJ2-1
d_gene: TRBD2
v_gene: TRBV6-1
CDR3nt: TGTGCCAGCAGTGAAAGACTAGCGGGAGGCTCCTACAATGAGCAGTTCTTC
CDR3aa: CASSERLAGGSYNEQFF

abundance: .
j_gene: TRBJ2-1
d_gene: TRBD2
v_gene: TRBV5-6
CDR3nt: TGTGCCAGCAGCTCCGGGCGGGAGGGGGATGAGCAGTTCTTC
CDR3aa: CASSSGREGDEQFF

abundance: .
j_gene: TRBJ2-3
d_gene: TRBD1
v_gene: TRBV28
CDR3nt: TGTGCCAGCAGTCCGAGGACAGGGATGTACTCAGATACGCAGTATTTT
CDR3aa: CASSPRTGMYSDTQYF

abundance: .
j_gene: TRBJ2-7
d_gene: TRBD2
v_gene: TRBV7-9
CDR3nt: TGTGCCAGCAGTACTAGCGGGAGCAGTGACTACGAGCAGTACTTC
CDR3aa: CASSTSGSSDYEQYF

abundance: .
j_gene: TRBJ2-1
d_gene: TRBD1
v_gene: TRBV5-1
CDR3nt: TGCGCCAGCAGCTCTTACGGGACAGTATACAATGAGCAGTTCTTC
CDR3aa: CASSSYGTVYNEQFF

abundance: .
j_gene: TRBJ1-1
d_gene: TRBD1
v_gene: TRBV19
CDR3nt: TGTGCCAGCCGGACAGGGGGTTACGGGAACACTGAAGCTTTCTTT
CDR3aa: CASRTGGYGNTEAFF

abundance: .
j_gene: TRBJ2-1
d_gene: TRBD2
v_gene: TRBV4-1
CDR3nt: TGCGCCAGCAGCCCCCTGGGACTAGCGGGAGGGCGCGACAATGAGCAGTTCTTC
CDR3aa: CASSPLGLAGGRDNEQFF

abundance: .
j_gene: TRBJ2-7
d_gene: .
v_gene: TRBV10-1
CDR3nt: TGCGCCAGCAGTGAGGGTGGAGACGAGCAGTACTTC
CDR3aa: CASSEGGDEQYF

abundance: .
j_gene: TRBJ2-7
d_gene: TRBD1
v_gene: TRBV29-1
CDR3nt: TGCAGCGTCACGACAGGGACCGAGCAGTACTTC
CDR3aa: CSVTTGTEQYF

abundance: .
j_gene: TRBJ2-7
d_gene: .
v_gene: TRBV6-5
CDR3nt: TGTGCCAGCAGTCAGTACCTAGGGGGGAGGCACGAGCAGTACTTC
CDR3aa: CASSQYLGGRHEQYF

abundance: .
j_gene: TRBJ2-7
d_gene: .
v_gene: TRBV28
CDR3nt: TGTGCCAGCAGTCCTCTGGGCCTAAGGGGCTCCTACGAGCAGTACTTC
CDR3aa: CASSPLGLRGSYEQYF

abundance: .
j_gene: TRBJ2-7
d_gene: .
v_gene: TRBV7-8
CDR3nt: TGTGCCAGCAGCTTATATACAGGTTCGAACGAGCAGTACTTC
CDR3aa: CASSLYTGSNEQYF

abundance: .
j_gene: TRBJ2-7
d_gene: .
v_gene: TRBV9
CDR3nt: TGTGCCAGCAGGGTGGGAGACCACGGGACCTACGAGCAGTACTTC
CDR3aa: CASRVGDHGTYEQYF

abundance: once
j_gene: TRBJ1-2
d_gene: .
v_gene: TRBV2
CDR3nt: TGTGCCAGCACCACGACAGCAGATTATGGCTACACCTTC
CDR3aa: CASTTTADYGYTF

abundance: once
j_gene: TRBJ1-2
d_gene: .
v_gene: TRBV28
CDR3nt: TGTGCCACGAGGGAGGAAGGTACTAACTATGGCTACACCTTC
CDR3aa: CATREEGTNYGYTF

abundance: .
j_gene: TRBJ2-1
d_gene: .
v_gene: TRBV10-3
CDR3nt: TGTGCCATCACCCCGGTTGCCCCGGGCAATGAGCAGTTCTTC
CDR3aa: CAITPVAPGNEQFF

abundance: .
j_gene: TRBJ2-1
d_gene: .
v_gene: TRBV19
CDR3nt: TGTGCCAGCACGCCAGAGGGGCGGGGTCTCAATGAGCAGTTCTTC
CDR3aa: CASTPEGRGLNEQFF

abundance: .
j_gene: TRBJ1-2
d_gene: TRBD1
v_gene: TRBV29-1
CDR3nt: TGCAGCGTTTCGGACAGGTTTACTACGGACTATGGCTACACCTTC
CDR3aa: CSVSDRFTTDYGYTF

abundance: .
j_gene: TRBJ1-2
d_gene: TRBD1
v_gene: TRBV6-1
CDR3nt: TGTGCCAGCAGGGGTTGGACAGGAAACTATGGCTACACCTTC
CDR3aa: CASRGWTGNYGYTF

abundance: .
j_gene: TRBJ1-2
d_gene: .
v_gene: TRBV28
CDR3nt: TGTGCCAGCAGCTATGACTCTCTCTATGGCTACACCTTC
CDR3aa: CASSYDSLYGYTF

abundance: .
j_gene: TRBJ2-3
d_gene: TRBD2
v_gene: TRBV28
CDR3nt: TGTGCCAGCAGTTTATGGGTACTAGCGGGAGGAACAGATACGCAGTATTTT
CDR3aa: CASSLWVLAGGTDTQYF

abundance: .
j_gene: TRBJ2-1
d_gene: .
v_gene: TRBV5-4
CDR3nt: TGTGCCAGCAGCCCCCGGGCGGGAATCTCCTACAATGAGCAGTTCTTC
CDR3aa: CASSPRAGISYNEQFF

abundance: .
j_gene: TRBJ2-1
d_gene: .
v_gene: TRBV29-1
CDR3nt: TGCAGCGTTGCGGGCGGCTATGCTGGGGATGAGCAGTTCTTC
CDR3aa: CSVAGGYAGDEQFF

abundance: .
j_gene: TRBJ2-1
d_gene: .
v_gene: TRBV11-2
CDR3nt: TGTGCCAGCAGTCAAGCCCGTAGAGAGCAGTTCTTC
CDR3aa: CASSQARREQFF

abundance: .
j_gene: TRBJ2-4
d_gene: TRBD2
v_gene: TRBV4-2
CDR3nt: TGTGCCAGCAGCCAAGAGTCGGGGGGGGTCTACATTCAGTACTTC
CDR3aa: CASSQESGGVYIQYF

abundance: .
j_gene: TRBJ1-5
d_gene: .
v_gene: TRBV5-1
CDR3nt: TGCGCCAGCAGCCCCGGACAGCCGAATCAGCCCCAGCATTTT
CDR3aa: CASSPGQPNQPQHF

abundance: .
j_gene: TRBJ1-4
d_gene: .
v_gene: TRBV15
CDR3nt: TGTGCCACCAGCCCCTCGGGATGGGTCAATGAAAAACTGTTTTTT
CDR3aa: CATSPSGWVNEKLFF

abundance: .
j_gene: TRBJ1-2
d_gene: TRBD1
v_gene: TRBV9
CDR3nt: TGTGCCAGCAGCGGGAGGAAGATTCGACAGGGCGGTGGGTATGGCTACACCTTC
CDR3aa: CASSGRKIRQGGGYGYTF

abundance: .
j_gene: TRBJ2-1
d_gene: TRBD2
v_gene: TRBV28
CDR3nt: TGTGCCAGCAGTTTAAGACTAGCGGGAGTAGGGAATGAGCAGTTCTTC
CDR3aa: CASSLRLAGVGNEQFF

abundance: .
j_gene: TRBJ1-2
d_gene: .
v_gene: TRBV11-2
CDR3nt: TGTGCCAGCAGCTTAGCCGACACAAGGTACGGCTACACCTTC
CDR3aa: CASSLADTRYGYTF

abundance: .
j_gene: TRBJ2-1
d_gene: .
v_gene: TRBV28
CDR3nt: TGTGCCAGCACCCGTGGAGACCCCCGCAATGAGCAGTTCTTC
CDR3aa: CASTRGDPRNEQFF

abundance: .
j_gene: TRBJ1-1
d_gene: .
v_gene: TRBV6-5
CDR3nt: TGTGCCAGCAGTTATGGGGAGGGGCCGACTGAAGCTTTCTTT
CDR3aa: CASSYGEGPTEAFF

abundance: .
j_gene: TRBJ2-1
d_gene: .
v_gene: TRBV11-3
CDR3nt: TGTGCCAGCAGCTTAGAGGGTAATGAGCAGTTCTTC
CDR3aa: CASSLEGNEQFF

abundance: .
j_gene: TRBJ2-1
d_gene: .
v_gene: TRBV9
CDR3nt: TGTGCCAGCAGCGTAGTTGGCACAGGTGTATACAATGAGCAGTTCTTC
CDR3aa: CASSVVGTGVYNEQFF

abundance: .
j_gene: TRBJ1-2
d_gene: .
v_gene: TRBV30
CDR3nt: TGTGCCTGGAGGGTACGGGACTATGGCTACACCTTC
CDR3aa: CAWRVRDYGYTF

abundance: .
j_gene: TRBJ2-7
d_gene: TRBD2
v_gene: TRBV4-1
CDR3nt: TGCGCCAGCAGCCAAGTCACTAGCGGGAGGTACGAGCAGTACTTC
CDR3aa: CASSQVTSGRYEQYF

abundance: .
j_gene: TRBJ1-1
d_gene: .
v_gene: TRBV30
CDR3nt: TGTGCCTGGAGTGTACAACACCTGGGGACTGAAGCTTTCTTT
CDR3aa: CAWSVQHLGTEAFF

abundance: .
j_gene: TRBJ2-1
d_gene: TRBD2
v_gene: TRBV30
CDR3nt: TGTGCCTGGAACCCCGGGACTAGCAGATACAATGAGCAGTTCTTC
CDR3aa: CAWNPGTSRYNEQFF

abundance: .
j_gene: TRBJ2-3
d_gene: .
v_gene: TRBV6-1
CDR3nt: TGTGCCAGCAGTGAAGAGGGGTTTGGGACACTTAGCACAGATACGCAGTATTTT
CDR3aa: CASSEEGFGTLSTDTQYF

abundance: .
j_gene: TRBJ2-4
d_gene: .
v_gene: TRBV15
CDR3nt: TGTGCCACCAGCAGCGACCGGGCGTCGGTCAAAAACATTCAGTACTTC
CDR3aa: CATSSDRASVKNIQYF

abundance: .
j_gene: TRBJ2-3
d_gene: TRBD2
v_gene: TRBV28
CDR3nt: TGTGCCAGCAGTTTTTCTAGGACTAGCGGTTCCACAGATACGCAGTATTTT
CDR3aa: CASSFSRTSGSTDTQYF

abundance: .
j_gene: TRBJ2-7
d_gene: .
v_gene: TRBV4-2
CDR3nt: TGTGCCAGCAGCCAAGATTCCTTAGCAATCGGAGAGCAGTACTTC
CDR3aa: CASSQDSLAIGEQYF

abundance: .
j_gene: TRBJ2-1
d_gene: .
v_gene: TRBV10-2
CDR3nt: TGCGCCAGCAGTGAAGGTTTGGACAATGAGCAGTTCTTC
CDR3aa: CASSEGLDNEQFF

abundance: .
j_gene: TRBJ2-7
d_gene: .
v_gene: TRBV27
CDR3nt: TGTGCCAGCAGTTTATGGCGGGGGCCCTACGAGCAGTACTTC
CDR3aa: CASSLWRGPYEQYF

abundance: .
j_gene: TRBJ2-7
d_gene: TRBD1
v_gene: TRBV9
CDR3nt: TGTGCCAGCAGCGAACAAACCGGGACAGGCTACGAGCAGTACTTC
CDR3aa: CASSEQTGTGYEQYF

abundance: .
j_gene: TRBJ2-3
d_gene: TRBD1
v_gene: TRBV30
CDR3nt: TGTGCCTGGAAAGTAGGGACAGCCGCCTCAGATACGCAGTATTTT
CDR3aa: CAWKVGTAASDTQYF

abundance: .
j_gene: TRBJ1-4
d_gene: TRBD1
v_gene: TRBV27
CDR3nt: TGTGCCAGCAGTTTGTACAGGGGATTAACTAATGAAAAACTGTTTTTT
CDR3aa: CASSLYRGLTNEKLFF